A selection of T cell receptor beta chains follows, all from one sample in a study of T cell changes during pregnancy in multiple sclerosis. Assay: immunoSEQ multiplex PCR; the TCRdb copy retains only in-frame clones and omits some. This sample yields fewer than 45,000 clones, of which roughly 88% are seen a single time; 4.5% belongs to the top ten. The starting material was peripheral blood, obtained in the second trimester of pregnancy. Every receptor here comes from a female donor in good health, enrolled as a control in a pregnancy study. Both conserved end residues are trimmed from each CDR3.

>TRBV12-5|13|TRBJ1-4
ASGPGGKGNEKLF
>TRBV5-4|12|TRBJ1-1
ASSLGDGGTEAF
>TRBV4-1|11|TRBJ2-5
ASSQNLGGTQY
>TRBV5-1|13|TRBJ1-1
ASSPGTGKNTEAF
>TRBV28|16|TRBJ2-7
ASSTQWGGRVISYEQY
>TRBV19|14|TRBJ1-1
ASSRRQPTTNTEAF
>TRBV2|10|TRBJ1-2
ASSEEGHGYT
>TRBV9|11|TRBJ2-7
ASSSGTGFEQY
>TRBV9|13|TRBJ2-7
ASSVGGGGPYEQY
>TRBV5-6|11|TRBJ2-7
ASTWQGVREQY
>TRBV2|12|TRBJ2-7
ARGGDTDGYEQY
>TRBV5-6|14|TRBJ2-5
ASSLVAGPPRGTQY
>TRBV18|14|TRBJ2-1
ASSTKLAGEYNEQF
>TRBV29-1|11|TRBJ1-1
SVTQGMNTEAF
>TRBV4-1|14|TRBJ2-1
ASSQDLSGGATEQF
>TRBV2|13|TRBJ1-1
ASSEAKGDYTEAF
>TRBV9|14|TRBJ1-6
ASSVGAGGAESPLH
>TRBV30|15|TRBJ1-2
AWSDWGHRDSPYGYT
>TRBV27|11|TRBJ1-1
ASSMDRATEAF
>TRBV27|13|TRBJ1-2
ASSSPGQGDYGYT
>TRBV2|11|TRBJ1-2
ASRGTGVYGYT
>TRBV5-5|11|TRBJ2-7
ASSLTGNYEQY
>TRBV7-6|11|TRBJ1-1
ASSLGQVTEAF
>TRBV13|15|TRBJ1-3
ASSLVRQGISGNTIY
>TRBV7-8|13|TRBJ2-4
ASSWGRGAVNIQY
>TRBV12-2|16|TRBJ2-7
ASRLSRGQGDVSYEQY
>TRBV4-1|13|TRBJ1-1
ASSQLDRPITEAF
>TRBV9|11|TRBJ1-2
ASSGLKADGYT
>TRBV15|13|TRBJ1-5
ATSRDGGETQPQH
>TRBV5-4|14|TRBJ2-7
ASSLQLAGTAYEQY
>TRBV19|14|TRBJ2-7
ASSLKGTGSSYEQY
>TRBV29-1|10|TRBJ2-3
SVLTGGDTQY
>TRBV9|16|TRBJ2-3
ASSVAGGGGRSTDTQY
>TRBV30|11|TRBJ2-3
AWYSESTDTQY
>TRBV11-2|11|TRBJ1-6
ASSLYGESPLH
>TRBV4-2|13|TRBJ2-1
ASSQERGGYNEQF
>TRBV15|13|TRBJ1-2
ATSGDRGRGYGYT
>TRBV29-1|10|TRBJ2-3
SVDTGSDTQY
>TRBV7-9|13|TRBJ1-1
ASSFSRGGNTEAF
>TRBV5-1|13|TRBJ2-7
ASSLDPRRAYEQY
>TRBV6-4|14|TRBJ2-1
ASSDSGGGAYNEQF
>TRBV9|14|TRBJ2-6
ASSVDSGAGANVLT
>TRBV6-5|12|TRBJ2-3
ASSYAPRPDTQY
>TRBV7-6|14|TRBJ1-3
ASSKSTVLSGNTIY
>TRBV6-1|12|TRBJ2-3
ASSRLEEGDTQY
>TRBV7-8|11|TRBJ1-6
ASSSTGDSPLH
>TRBV6-5|10|TRBJ1-2
ATLRGNYGYT
>TRBV15|11|TRBJ1-4
ASWRQTNEKLF
>TRBV30|12|TRBJ1-6
AWSPDRPNSPLH
>TRBV7-2|12|TRBJ1-1
ASSETGLNTEAF
>TRBV2|12|TRBJ2-4
ASKGLQGGNIQY
>TRBV11-2|14|TRBJ1-2
ASSLSTGAGYYGYT
>TRBV9|12|TRBJ1-2
ASSVEIRGAGYT
>TRBV28|14|TRBJ2-1
ASSGLGGLLKDEQF